The 8 T cell receptor beta chains below all came from one sample that was sequenced in a study of blood T cell repertoires in COVID-19. Method: immunoSEQ multiplex PCR; TCRdb's copy keeps in-frame clones and lacks some. Of roughly 240,000 clones in the sample, 70% to 85% were seen once. Material: peripheral blood. These receptors were taken from a woman of 80 years or more with acute or convalescent COVID-19.

This chain uses TRBV3-1 (or the pseudogene TRBV3-2) with TRBJ2-2, with 9 bases identical to TRBD2. CDR1 is LGHDT and CDR2 is YNNKEL in the germline V gene (reference sequence). J was trimmed by 4 bases and V by 1 base; bases with no gene match: 7. This CDR3 spans 17 amino acids. The CDR3 DNA follows: TGTGCCAGCAGCCAAGCCGTGCGGGGGGGCCGCACCGGGGAGCTGTTTTTT. Its protein product is CASSQAVRGGRTGELFF.

The rearrangement uses TRBV18 and TRBJ2-7; D not resolved. Per the germline V gene, CDR1 is KGHSH and CDR2 is LQKENI. V shed 6 bases and J shed 0 bases, with 6 bases lying between them. The CDR3 contains 12 residues. This CDR3 reads CASSRYSYEQYF. In DNA, the CDR3 is TGTGCCAGCTCCAGGTACTCCTACGAGCAGTACTTC.

The chain recombines TRBV15 with TRBJ2-1; TRBD1 agrees at 9 bases. The CDR3 is 16 amino acids. Germline V gene data show CDR1 as LNHNV and CDR2 as YYDKDF (reference sequence). The V gene end was trimmed by 2 bases and the J gene end by 14 bases; junction bases not matched to a gene: 16. The CDR3 DNA sequence: TGTGCCACCAGCAGACCTACAGGGGGCAGCGAATCAAAGAAGTTCTTC. Residues: CATSRPTGGSESKKFF. Looking up the rest from reference TRBV15 and TRBJ2-1 gives the full variable domain: DAMVIQNPRYQVTQFGKPVTLSCSQTLNHNVMYWYQQKSSQAPKLLFHYYDKDFNNEADTPDNFQSRRPNTSFCFLDIRSPGLGDTAMYLCATSRPTGGSESKKFFGPGTRLTVL.

This chain joins TRBV7-2 and TRBJ2-5; 12 bases line up with TRBD2. In germline, CDR1 is SGHTA, CDR2 FQGNSA. V lost 1 base and J lost 5; bases outside the gene matches: 5. CDR3 length equals 16 residues. The CDR3 reads CASSLVSLAGGETQYF. The CDR3 DNA reads TGTGCCAGCAGCTTAGTCTCCCTAGCGGGAGGGGAGACCCAGTACTTC.

The V gene is TRBV15, the J gene TRBJ1-2; TRBD1 matches at 8 bases. Losses at the gene ends were 1 base for V and 4 bases for J; bases not matched to a gene: 8. This CDR3 is 16 amino acids long. CDR1 is LNHNV and CDR2 is YYDKDF in the germline V gene (reference sequence). The CDR3 nucleotides are TGTGCCACCAGCAGAGCCCGACAGGGGCGAGGCTATGGCTACACCTTC. This gives the protein CATSRARQGRGYGYTF.

V and J are TRBV20-1 and TRBJ1-6; the D is unclear. Trimming shortened V by 6 bases and J by 16 bases, and 13 bases separated the two germline ends. This CDR3 has 10 amino acids. Germline CDR1 and CDR2: DFQATT and SNEGSKA (reference sequence). As DNA, the CDR3 is TGCAGTGCCGCTTCGCCACAGCTCCACTTT. Translated: CSAASPQLHF.

The rearrangement uses TRBV5-1 and TRBJ2-7; possibly TRBD2 for D (6 bases). Germline CDR1 is SGHRS and CDR2 is YFSETQ. The CDR3 sequence is 12 residues long. V gave up 1 base and J gave up 7 bases, with 9 bases separating them. CDR3 protein: CASSLIGGEQYF. For the CDR3, the DNA is TGCGCCAGCAGCTTGATTGGGGGGGAGCAGTACTTC.

This chain uses TRBV3-1 (or the pseudogene TRBV3-2) with TRBJ1-1; no firm D call. The CDR3 is 12 amino acids. From germline, CDR1 is LGHDT and CDR2 YNNKEL (reference sequence). V shed 3 bases and J shed 3 bases, with 5 bases lying between them. The CDR3 nucleotides are TGTGCCAGCAGCCAGGCGGACACTGAAGCTTTCTTT. This sequence encodes CASSQADTEAFF.